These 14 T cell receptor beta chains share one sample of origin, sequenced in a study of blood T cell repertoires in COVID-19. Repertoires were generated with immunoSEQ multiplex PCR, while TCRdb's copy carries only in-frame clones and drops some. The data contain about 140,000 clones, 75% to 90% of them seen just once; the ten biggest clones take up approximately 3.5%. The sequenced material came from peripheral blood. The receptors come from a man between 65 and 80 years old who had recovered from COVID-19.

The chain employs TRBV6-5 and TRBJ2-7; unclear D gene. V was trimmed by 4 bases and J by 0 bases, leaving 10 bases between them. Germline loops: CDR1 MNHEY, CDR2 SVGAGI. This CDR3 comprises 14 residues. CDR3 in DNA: TGTGCCAGCAGTTCCCCAGCTAGCTCCTACGAGCAGTACTTC. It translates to CASSSPASSYEQYF.

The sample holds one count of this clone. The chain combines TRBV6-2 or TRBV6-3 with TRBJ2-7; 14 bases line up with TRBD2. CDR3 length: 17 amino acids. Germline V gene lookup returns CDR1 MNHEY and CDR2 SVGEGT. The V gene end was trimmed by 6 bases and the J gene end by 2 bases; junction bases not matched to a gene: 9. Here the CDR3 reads CASSDLGLAGVTYEQYF. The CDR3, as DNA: TGTGCCAGCAGCGACCTGGGACTAGCGGGAGTCACCTACGAGCAGTACTTC.

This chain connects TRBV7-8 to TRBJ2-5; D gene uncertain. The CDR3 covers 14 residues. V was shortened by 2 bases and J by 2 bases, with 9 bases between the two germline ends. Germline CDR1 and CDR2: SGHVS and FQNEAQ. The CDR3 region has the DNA TGTGCCAGCAGCTTAATAGTTGTACAAGAGACCCAGTACTTC. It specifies CASSLIVVQETQYF.

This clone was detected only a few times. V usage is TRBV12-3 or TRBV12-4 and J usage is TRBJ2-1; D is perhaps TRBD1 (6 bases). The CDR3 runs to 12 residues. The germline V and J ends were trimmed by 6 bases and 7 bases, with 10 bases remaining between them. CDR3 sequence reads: CASSRRGNEQFF. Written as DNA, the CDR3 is TGTGCCAGCAGCCGAAGGGGGAATGAGCAGTTCTTC.

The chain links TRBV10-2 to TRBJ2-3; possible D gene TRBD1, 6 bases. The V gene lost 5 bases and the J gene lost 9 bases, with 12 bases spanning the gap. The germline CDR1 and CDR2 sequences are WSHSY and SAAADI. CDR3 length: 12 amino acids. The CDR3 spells CASSPGELTQYF. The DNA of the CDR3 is TGCGCCAGCAGTCCAGGGGAGTTGACGCAGTATTTT.

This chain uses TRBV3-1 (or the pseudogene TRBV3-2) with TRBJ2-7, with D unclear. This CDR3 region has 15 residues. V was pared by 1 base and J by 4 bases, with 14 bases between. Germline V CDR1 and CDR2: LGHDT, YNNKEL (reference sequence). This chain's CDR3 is CASSQGVGRQYEQYF. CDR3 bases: TGTGCCAGCAGCCAAGGTGTGGGCAGGCAATACGAGCAGTACTTC.

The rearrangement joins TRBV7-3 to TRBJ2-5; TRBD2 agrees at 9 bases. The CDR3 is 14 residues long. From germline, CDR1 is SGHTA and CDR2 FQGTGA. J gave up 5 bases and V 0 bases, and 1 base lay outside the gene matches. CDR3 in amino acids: CASSLTSGSETQYF. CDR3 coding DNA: TGTGCCAGCAGCTTAACTAGCGGGAGTGAGACCCAGTACTTC.

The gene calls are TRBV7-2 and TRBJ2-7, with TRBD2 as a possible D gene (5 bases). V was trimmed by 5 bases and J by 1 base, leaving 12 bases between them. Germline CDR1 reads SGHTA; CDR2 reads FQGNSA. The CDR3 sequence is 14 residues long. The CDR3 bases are TGTGCCAGCAGCCGCGCACGGACTTCCTACGAGCAGTACTTC. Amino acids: CASSRARTSYEQYF.

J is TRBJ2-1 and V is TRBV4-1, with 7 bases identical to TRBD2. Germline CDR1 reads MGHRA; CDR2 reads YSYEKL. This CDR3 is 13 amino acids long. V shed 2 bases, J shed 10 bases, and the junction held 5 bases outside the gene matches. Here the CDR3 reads CASSQPGLQEQFF. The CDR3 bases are TGCGCCAGCAGCCAACCGGGACTACAGGAGCAGTTCTTC.

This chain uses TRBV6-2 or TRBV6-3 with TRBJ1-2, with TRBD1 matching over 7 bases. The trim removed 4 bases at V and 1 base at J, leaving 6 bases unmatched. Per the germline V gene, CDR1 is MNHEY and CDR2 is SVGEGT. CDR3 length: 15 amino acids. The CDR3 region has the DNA TGTGCCAGCAGTTGGGACAGACTTCTTAACTATGGCTACACCTTC. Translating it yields CASSWDRLLNYGYTF.

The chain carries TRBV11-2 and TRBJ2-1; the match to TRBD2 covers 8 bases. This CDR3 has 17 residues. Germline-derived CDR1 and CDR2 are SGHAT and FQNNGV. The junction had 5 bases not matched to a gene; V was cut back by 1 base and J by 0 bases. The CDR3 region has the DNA TGTGCCAGCAGCTTAGTGCCGGGAGGGAGCTCCTACAATGAGCAGTTCTTC. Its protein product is CASSLVPGGSSYNEQFF.

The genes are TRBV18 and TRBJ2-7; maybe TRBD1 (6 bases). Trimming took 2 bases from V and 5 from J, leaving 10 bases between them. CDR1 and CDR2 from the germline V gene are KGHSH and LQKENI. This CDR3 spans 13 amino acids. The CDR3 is CASSPSGDNEQYF. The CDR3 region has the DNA TGTGCCAGCTCACCATCAGGGGACAACGAGCAGTACTTC.

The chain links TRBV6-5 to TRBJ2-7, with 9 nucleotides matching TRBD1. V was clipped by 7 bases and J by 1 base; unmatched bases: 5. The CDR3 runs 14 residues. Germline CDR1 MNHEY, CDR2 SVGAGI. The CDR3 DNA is TGTGCCAGCACAGACAGGGGGGGTTCCTACGAGCAGTACTTC. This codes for CASTDRGGSYEQYF.

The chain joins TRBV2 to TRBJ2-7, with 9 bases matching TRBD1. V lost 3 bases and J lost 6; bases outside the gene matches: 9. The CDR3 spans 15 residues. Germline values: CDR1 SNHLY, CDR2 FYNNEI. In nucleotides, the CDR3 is TGTGCCAGCAGTGAGACCCCGGGACAGGGCCGCGAGCAGTACTTC. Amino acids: CASSETPGQGREQYF.